The 30 T cell receptor beta chains below were found in one sample sequenced in a study of T cell changes during pregnancy in multiple sclerosis (dated by TCRdb to between 2018 and 2021). Receptors were amplified or captured by the immunoSEQ multiplex PCR assay. Held by TCRdb, this immuneACCESS table contains in-frame sequences only and omits some clones. Under half of the omission traces to an unresolved V gene where checked; the cause of the rest is unknown. Recorded for this sample are 40,000 to 60,000 clones; roughly 92% of them occurred a single time. The ten largest clones capture 0.65% to 0.7% of the sample. The source was CD4+ T cells from peripheral blood mononuclear cells, collected in the third trimester of pregnancy. These receptors came from a female donor with multiple sclerosis, enrolled in a pregnancy study.

The chain has TRBV16 and TRBJ2-5; 10 nucleotides agree with TRBD2. The length of the CDR3 is 17 residues. The V segment lost 0 bases and the J segment 5 bases; nucleotides outside the gene matches: 9. Germline CDR1 reads KGHSY; CDR2 reads FQNENV. CDR3 in amino acids: CASSQSKREGHVETQYF. CDR3 in DNA: TGTGCCAGCAGCCAATCCAAGCGGGAGGGCCACGTGGAGACCCAGTACTTC.

The V gene is TRBV5-1, the J gene TRBJ1-4; 8 positions match TRBD1. Germline V CDR1 and CDR2: SGHRS, YFSETQ. The CDR3 spans 16 residues. The junction had 14 bases not matched to a gene; V was cut back by 5 bases and J by 8 bases. The CDR3 DNA is TGCGCCAGCAGTTTAACAGGGGGAGGAGTGAGGGAAAAACTGTTTTTT. Its translation: CASSLTGGGVREKLFF.

The chain combines TRBV6-5 with TRBJ2-7, with TRBD1 matching 8 bases. Germline-derived CDR1 and CDR2 are MNHEY and SVGAGI. The CDR3 loop spans 13 amino acids. With V trimmed by 5 bases and J by 3 bases, 3 bases remained unmatched. The CDR3 here is CASSATGDYEQYF. CDR3 in DNA: TGTGCCAGCAGTGCGACAGGGGACTACGAGCAGTACTTC.

The chain combines TRBV18 with TRBJ2-7; possibly TRBD2 for D (6 bases). In germline, CDR1 is KGHSH, CDR2 LQKENI. Trimming removed 3 bases from V and 1 base from J, with 10 bases in between. This CDR3 is built from 14 residues. The CDR3 bases are TGTGCCAGCTCACCTAGCGGAGCGTCCTACGAGCAGTACTTC. Amino acid sequence: CASSPSGASYEQYF.

This sequence joins TRBV19 and TRBJ2-1; perhaps TRBD2 as D (5 bases). V was cut by 2 bases and J by 9 bases, with 14 bases left in between. The CDR3 consists of 14 residues. The germline gives CDR1 LNHDA, CDR2 SQIVND (reference sequence). CDR3 bases: TGTGCCAGTAGTATACCATCCCCGGGATCTGAGCAGTTCTTC. Translating gives CASSIPSPGSEQFF.

The V gene is TRBV19, the J gene TRBJ2-7; 10 bases map to TRBD1. Trimming removed 3 bases from V and 5 bases from J; junction bases left unmatched: 13. Germline CDR1 LNHDA, CDR2 SQIVND (reference sequence). The CDR3 sequence is 17 residues long. The CDR3 DNA is TGTGCCAGTAGTATCAGTTTCTCCGGGACAGGGGCCCACGAGCAGTACTTC. It translates to CASSISFSGTGAHEQYF.

The chain employs TRBV19 and TRBJ2-3, with 9 nucleotides matching TRBD2. CDR1 is LNHDA and CDR2 is SQIVND in the germline V gene (reference sequence). The length of the CDR3 is 15 residues. The V and J ends lost 7 bases and 1 base, in that order; junction bases with no gene match: 6. The CDR3 sequence: CASTAGGRGTDTQYF. The CDR3 coding sequence is TGTGCCAGTACGGCGGGAGGGCGTGGCACAGATACGCAGTATTTT.

The chain uses TRBV30 and TRBJ1-1; maybe TRBD1 (5 bases). The CDR3 sequence is 19 residues long. Germline CDR1 is GTSNPN and CDR2 is SVGIG (reference sequence). V gave up 1 base and J gave up 0 bases, with 24 bases separating them. The CDR3 spells CAWSAGPGVGKGMNTEAFF. CDR3 DNA: TGTGCCTGGAGTGCAGGCCCTGGGGTAGGGAAGGGGATGAACACTGAAGCTTTCTTT.

The chain links TRBV7-2 to TRBJ2-7, with 8 bases matching TRBD2. The CDR3 extends over 15 amino acids. V was pared by 4 bases and J by 0 bases, with 5 bases of the junction left unmatched. Germline V lookup: CDR1 SGHTA, CDR2 FQGNSA. The CDR3 is CASSYLAGSSYEQYF. CDR3 nucleotides: TGTGCCAGCAGCTATTTAGCGGGAAGCTCCTACGAGCAGTACTTC.

This chain joins TRBV6-4 and TRBJ2-2; TRBD1 agrees at 8 bases. The CDR3 is 16 amino acids. V shed 0 bases and J 7 bases; nucleotides not matched to a gene: 7. Germline CDR1 and CDR2: MRHNA and SNTAGT. CDR3 loop: CASSDSRQGAGGELFF. The CDR3 DNA follows: TGTGCCAGCAGTGACTCCAGGCAGGGGGCCGGCGGGGAGCTGTTTTTT.

This chain joins TRBV18 and TRBJ1-1; possible D gene TRBD1, 6 bases. V lost 3 bases, J lost 4 bases, and 12 bases lay in between. Per the germline V gene, CDR1 is KGHSH and CDR2 is LQKENI. CDR3 size: 14 residues. The CDR3 sequence is CASSPGTGPTEAFF. The CDR3 bases are TGTGCCAGCTCACCGGGTACAGGGCCCACTGAAGCTTTCTTT.

This chain connects TRBV5-1 to TRBJ2-3, with D possibly matching TRBD2 (5 bases). The V end was cut by 2 bases, the J end by 3 bases, with 10 bases between. The CDR3 covers 14 residues. Per germline, CDR1 SGHRS and CDR2 YFSETQ. CDR3 residues: CASSFGRVTDTQYF. The CDR3 nucleotides read TGCGCCAGCAGCTTTGGGCGGGTAACAGATACGCAGTATTTT.

The rearrangement links TRBV12-1 to TRBJ2-3; TRBD2 reflects the table's D call only, with no check against the DNA. TRBV12-1 is tagged as a pseudogene. The length of the CDR3 is 12 residues. In DNA form, the CDR3 reads TGTGCCAGCAGCTCCTCCGACTATACGCAGTATTTT. It specifies CASSSSDYTQYF.

The rearrangement links TRBV5-4 to TRBJ2-1; D possibly corresponds to TRBD1 (6 bases). The V end was cut by 0 bases, the J end by 7 bases, with 11 bases between. The CDR3 has 14 residues. CDR1 and CDR2 from the germline V gene are SGHNT and YYREEE (reference sequence). For the CDR3, the DNA is TGTGCCAGCAGCTTGGAGGGGGTGAGTAATGAGCAGTTCTTC. Protein product: CASSLEGVSNEQFF.

This rearrangement joins TRBV6-1 to TRBJ1-1; D is ambiguous. The V gene's germline CDR1 is MNHNS and CDR2 SASEGT. There are 14 residues in the CDR3. V gave up 4 bases and J gave up 6 bases, with 15 bases separating them. The CDR3 sequence is CASSGREGLSEAFF. The CDR3 nucleotides are TGTGCCAGCAGTGGGAGGGAAGGGCTCTCTGAAGCTTTCTTT.

The chain uses TRBV9 and TRBJ2-3, with 7 bases lining up with TRBD1. From germline, CDR1 is SGDLS and CDR2 YYNGEE. The length of the CDR3 is 17 residues. V lost 0 bases and J lost 0; bases outside the gene matches: 7. The CDR3 protein is CASSVATGQTSTDTQYF. The CDR3 DNA reads TGTGCCAGCAGCGTAGCTACGGGACAGACGAGCACAGATACGCAGTATTTT.

This clone was counted a single time. The chain has TRBV7-3 and TRBJ2-3; 13 nucleotides agree with TRBD2. The germline V gene encodes CDR1 SGHTA and CDR2 FQGTGA. The V and J ends lost 5 bases and 4 bases, in that order; junction bases with no gene match: 6. The CDR3 has 16 residues. CDR3 in amino acids: CASSPTGTSGADTQYF. As DNA, the CDR3 is TGTGCCAGCAGCCCCACCGGGACTAGCGGGGCAGATACGCAGTATTTT.

This rearrangement joins TRBV6-1 to TRBJ2-5; D is ambiguous. V shed 0 bases and J shed 2 bases, with 10 bases lying between them. CDR1 is MNHNS and CDR2 is SASEGT in the germline V gene. The CDR3 loop spans 15 amino acids. The DNA for the CDR3 is TGTGCCAGCAGTGAAGCCACGGAGATTCAAGAGACCCAGTACTTC. Its translation: CASSEATEIQETQYF.

V usage is TRBV5-6 and J usage is TRBJ2-5, with 8 bases matching TRBD1. This CDR3 contains 16 residues. The V gene end was trimmed by 4 bases and the J gene end by 5 bases; junction bases not matched to a gene: 13. Per the germline V gene, CDR1 is SGHDT and CDR2 is YYEEEE. CDR3 amino acids: CASSLGVGQGMETQYF. The CDR3 bases are TGTGCCAGCAGCCTGGGGGTCGGACAGGGTATGGAGACCCAGTACTTC.

V gene TRBV4-3 combines with J gene TRBJ1-1, with TRBD1 matching 9 bases. CDR1 LGHNA and CDR2 YSLEER come from the germline V gene. The CDR3 runs 14 residues. Unmatched junction bases numbered 7, after V lost 1 base and J lost 10 bases. CDR3 nucleotides: TGCGCCAGCAGCCAAGGAGGACAGGGGAGGCGAGCTTTCTTT. Encoded protein: CASSQGGQGRRAFF.

The V call is TRBV2, the J call TRBJ2-4; D is possibly TRBD1 (6 bases). Trimming took 1 base from V and 6 from J, leaving 10 bases between them. The CDR3 covers 14 residues. Germline CDR1 SNHLY, CDR2 FYNNEI. DNA for the CDR3: TGTGCCAGCAGTGAAGGTAACAGGGCAAACATTCAGTACTTC. Translation gives CASSEGNRANIQYF.

The rearrangement links TRBV29-1 to TRBJ1-1; maybe TRBD1 (5 bases). Germline lookup yields CDR1 SQVTM and CDR2 ANQGSEA. The CDR3 is made up of 11 amino acids. V lost 0 bases and J lost 12, with 11 bases in between. CDR3 in DNA: TGCAGCGTTGAAGACCAAAAGGGGACTTTCTTT. This encodes CSVEDQKGTFF. The whole variable domain, filled in from reference TRBV29-1 and TRBJ1-1, reads SAVISQKPSRDICQRGTSLTIQCQVDSQVTMMFWYRQQPGQSLTLIATANQGSEATYESGFVIDKFPISRPNLTFSTLTVSNMSPEDSSIYLCSVEDQKGTFFGQGTRLTVV.

The J gene is TRBJ1-1, the V gene TRBV5-6; the D gene is possibly TRBD1 (6 bases). This CDR3 comprises 13 residues. V was clipped by 7 bases and J by 0 bases, with 10 bases between them. Germline loops: CDR1 SGHDT, CDR2 YYEEEE. The CDR3 here is CASAGALNTEAFF. CDR3 bases: TGTGCCAGCGCAGGGGCCTTGAACACTGAAGCTTTCTTT. The full variable domain, in which reference TRBV5-6 and TRBJ1-1 provide the parts outside the CDR3, is DAGVTQSPTHLIKTRGQQVTLRCSPKSGHDTVSWYQQALGQGPQFIFQYYEEEERQRGNFPDRFSGHQFPNYSSELNVNALLLGDSALYLCASAGALNTEAFFGQGTRLTVV.

This chain joins TRBV6-5 and TRBJ1-2, with D hard to call. V dropped 0 bases and J dropped 3 bases, with 8 bases sitting between them. In germline, CDR1 is MNHEY, CDR2 SVGAGI. This CDR3 is 14 amino acids long. CDR3 amino acids: CASSYSNTYYGYTF. Written as DNA, the CDR3 is TGTGCCAGCAGTTACTCGAACACCTACTATGGCTACACCTTC.

The chain employs TRBV30 and TRBJ2-7, with 9 positions matching TRBD2. The V gene end was trimmed by 0 bases and the J gene end by 5 bases; junction bases not matched to a gene: 5. Germline CDR1 is GTSNPN and CDR2 is SVGIG (reference sequence). The CDR3 is made up of 14 amino acids. The CDR3 DNA is TGTGCCTGGAGTGTAGGCGGGAGGGTGAACGAGCAGTACTTC. Its protein product is CAWSVGGRVNEQYF.

The chain couples TRBV28 to TRBJ1-2; D not certain. Germline lookup yields CDR1 MDHEN and CDR2 SYDVKM. V shed 4 bases and J shed 4 bases, with 13 bases lying between them. The CDR3 covers 14 residues. DNA of the CDR3: TGTGCCAGCAGTTCCGGGATCAGCACCTATGGCTACACCTTC. Translation gives CASSSGISTYGYTF.

The rearrangement uses TRBV11-3 and TRBJ2-2; D remains unclear. The V and J ends lost 8 bases and 0 bases respectively, with 7 bases between them. The CDR3 runs to 13 residues. The V gene's germline CDR1 is SGHNT and CDR2 YENEEA. CDR3: CASALANTGELFF. The CDR3 nucleotides are TGTGCCAGCGCACTTGCGAACACCGGGGAGCTGTTTTTT.

The chain recombines TRBV7-2 with TRBJ2-5, with D possibly TRBD1 on 6 matching bases. The CDR3 has 13 amino acids. V was pared by 0 bases and J by 4 bases, with 6 bases between. Germline assignment: CDR1 SGHTA and CDR2 FQGNSA. The CDR3 sequence: CASSLARGETQYF. In nucleotides, the CDR3 is TGTGCCAGCAGCTTAGCCAGGGGAGAGACCCAGTACTTC.

The chain has TRBV10-3 and TRBJ1-5; 7 bases align to TRBD1. Germline V gene sequence: CDR1 ENHRY, CDR2 SYGVKD. The V gene end was trimmed by 7 bases and the J gene end by 7 bases; junction bases not matched to a gene: 7. CDR3 length equals 13 residues. Here the CDR3 reads CAINDRESQPQHF. The CDR3 region has the DNA TGTGCCATCAACGACAGGGAGAGCCAGCCCCAGCATTTT.

V is TRBV6-1 and J is TRBJ1-5; no firm D call. CDR1 is MNHNS, CDR2 SASEGT, per germline. The CDR3 loop spans 15 amino acids. V lost 6 bases and J lost 2, with 14 bases in between. The CDR3 sequence is CASRAGSVGNQPQHF. As DNA, the CDR3 is TGTGCCAGCAGGGCCGGGTCAGTCGGCAATCAGCCCCAGCATTTT.